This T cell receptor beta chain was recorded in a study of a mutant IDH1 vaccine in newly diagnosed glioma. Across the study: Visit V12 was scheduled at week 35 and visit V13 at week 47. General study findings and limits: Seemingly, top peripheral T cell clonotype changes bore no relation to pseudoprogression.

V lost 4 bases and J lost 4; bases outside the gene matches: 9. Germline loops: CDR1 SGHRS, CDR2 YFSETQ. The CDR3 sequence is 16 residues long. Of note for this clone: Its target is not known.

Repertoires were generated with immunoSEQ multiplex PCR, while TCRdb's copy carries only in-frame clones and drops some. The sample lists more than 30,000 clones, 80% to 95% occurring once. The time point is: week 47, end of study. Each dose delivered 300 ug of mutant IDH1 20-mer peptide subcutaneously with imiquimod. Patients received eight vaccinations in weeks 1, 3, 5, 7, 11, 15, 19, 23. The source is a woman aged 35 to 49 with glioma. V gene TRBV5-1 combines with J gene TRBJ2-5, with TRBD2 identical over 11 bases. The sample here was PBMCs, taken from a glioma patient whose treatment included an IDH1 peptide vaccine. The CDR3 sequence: CASSEYSGRAGETQYF. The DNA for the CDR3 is TGCGCCAGCAGCGAATATAGCGGGAGGGCCGGAGAGACCCAGTACTTC.